The entry below describes one TCR beta chain. Germline assignment: CDR1 MDHEN and CDR2 SYDVKM. V shed 5 bases and J shed 5 bases, with 7 bases lying between them. This CDR3 has 12 residues. Generated by immunoSEQ multiplex PCR, the TCRdb table keeps only in-frame clones and is missing some. The data show 130,000 to 150,000 clones, with roughly 80% seen just once and more than 7% held by the top ten. The record originates from a study of blood T cell repertoires in COVID-19. This chain uses TRBV28 with TRBJ1-5; D call uncertain. Input material: peripheral blood. This sequence was found in a human donor with acute or convalescent COVID-19. The donor label of this sample is uncertain. CDR3 amino acids: CASSPVDQPQHF. In nucleotides, the CDR3 is TGTGCCAGCAGTCCCGTCGATCAGCCCCAGCATTTT.